This TCR beta chain was captured by sequencing in a study of T cell changes during pregnancy in multiple sclerosis. Trimming removed 3 bases at V and 4 bases at J, with 13 bases between. CDR3 length: 14 amino acids. CDR1 and CDR2 (germline): SGDLS, YYNGEE. The data were produced by immunoSEQ multiplex PCR, yet TCRdb's version contains in-frame clones alone and is incomplete. The repertoire holds 90,000 or so clones, with around 93% as singletons. Material: PBMCs, obtained in the first trimester of pregnancy. This sequence was found in a female donor in good health, serving as a control in a pregnancy study. Some clones in this sample may be carry-over from other donors' samples. This chain links TRBV9 with TRBJ1-1; no firm D call. CDR3 loop: CASSDGGRSTEAFF. CDR3 in DNA: TGTGCCAGCAGCGATGGTGGGAGGAGCACTGAAGCTTTCTTT.